What follows is one T cell receptor (beta chain) and its context. Original data processing: Using reference gene primer amplification, nucleated cell counts were estimated. The method was immunoSEQ multiplex PCR; TCRdb's version includes in-frame clones alone and lacks a portion of them. D and trimming come from the DNA, and the V and J calls and clone size come from that table. Among approximately 150,000 clones listed, 85% were seen once. The V end lost 0 bases, the J end lost 8 bases, and 16 bases lay between the germline ends. Germline assignment: CDR1 LGHDT and CDR2 YNNKEL (reference sequence). The CDR3 is 15 residues long. This sample is drawn from a study of blood T cell repertoires in COVID-19. Participant age was about 18 to 89 years, and participants resided in fewer than 25 US areas.

The sequence was obtained from a middle-aged woman who had recovered from COVID-19. This chain links TRBV3-1 (or the pseudogene TRBV3-2) with TRBJ1-2; maybe TRBD1 (5 bases). Sequences were obtained from PBMCs or T cells enriched from blood (not recorded which). The CDR3 is CASSQDIGVGQGYTF. Here the CDR3 DNA reads TGTGCCAGCAGCCAAGATATAGGGGTTGGGCAGGGCTACACCTTC.